These T cell receptor beta chains were read from a single sample in a study of cytomegalovirus exposure and HLA in healthy donors. Assay: immunoSEQ multiplex PCR; the TCRdb copy retains only in-frame clones and omits some. The sample records roughly 150,000 clones, around 79% being singletons. Specimen: PBMCs. These receptors were taken from a man in his thirties or forties in good health and CMV-seropositive. The CDR3 runs from the conserved cysteine through the conserved F or W. The D gene is left open where the match is weak. The size field is filled for only some rows; it gives once, few, many or a size class.

V,D,J,size,DNA,CDR3
TRBV15,NA,TRBJ1-1,NA,TGTGCCACCAGCAGAAGGAGGAACACTGAAGCTTTCTTT,CATSRRRNTEAFF
TRBV5-1,TRBD1,TRBJ1-6,NA,TGCGCCAGCAGCTCGCAGGGGGGCTCCTATAATTCACCCCTCCACTTT,CASSSQGGSYNSPLHF
TRBV5-1,TRBD1,TRBJ1-6,few,TGCGCCAGCAGAGGGACAGGAAATTCACCCCTCCACTTT,CASRGTGNSPLHF
TRBV6-6,TRBD1,TRBJ1-5,NA,TGTGCCAGCAGTTCCGGGACAGGGGGCGTCCAGCCCCAGCATTTT,CASSSGTGGVQPQHF
TRBV28,NA,TRBJ2-7,NA,TGTGCCAGCAGTTTATGGCAGGGGCACTACGAGCAGTACTTC,CASSLWQGHYEQYF
TRBV6-1,NA,TRBJ1-2,once,TGTGCCAGCAGCGGCCTGGGGAGGGACGGTGGCTACACCTTC,CASSGLGRDGGYTF
TRBV18,NA,TRBJ1-2,once,TGTGCCAGCTCACCGTACGATTCAGCTAACTATGGCTACACCTTC,CASSPYDSANYGYTF
TRBV5-6,TRBD1,TRBJ1-5,NA,TGTGCCAGCAGCGCTGGACAGGGTCGGGGTCAGCCCCAGCATTTT,CASSAGQGRGQPQHF
TRBV5-1,NA,TRBJ2-7,NA,TGCGCCAGCAGCTTGGTGGCAGGGTCGGCCTACGAGCAGTACTTC,CASSLVAGSAYEQYF
TRBV30,NA,TRBJ1-4,NA,TGTGCCTGGAGTCCCGTTTCTAATGAAAAACTGTTTTTT,CAWSPVSNEKLFF
TRBV7-2,NA,TRBJ2-1,once,TGTGCCAGCAGCCCCGGGGGACCGATTGTCTATGAGCAGTTCTTC,CASSPGGPIVYEQFF
TRBV5-1,NA,TRBJ1-2,NA,TGCGCCAGCAGCTTGACACAGAACGATGGCTACACCTTC,CASSLTQNDGYTF
TRBV28,NA,TRBJ2-2,NA,TGTGCCAGCAGTAGGACACCCGGGGAGCTGTTTTTT,CASSRTPGELFF
TRBV7-2,NA,TRBJ2-7,NA,TGTGCCAGCAGCTTACGTTCGGACAACTCCTACGAGCAGTACTTC,CASSLRSDNSYEQYF
TRBV10-3,NA,TRBJ2-2,NA,TGTGCCAGCAGTTTAGGCGGGAACACCGGGGAGCTGTTTTTT,CASSLGGNTGELFF
TRBV7-8,TRBD1,TRBJ1-3,few,TGTGCCAGCAGCGAGACGGACAGGGGTGGAAACACCATATATTTT,CASSETDRGGNTIYF
TRBV6-6,TRBD1,TRBJ1-2,NA,TGTGCCAGCAGACAACCAGGGGGCGCGACTAACGGCTACACCTTC,CASRQPGGATNGYTF
TRBV5-1,TRBD1,TRBJ1-6,NA,TGCGCCAGCAGCTTGAGTAGGACAGGGTCAGAATCACCCCTCCACTTT,CASSLSRTGSESPLHF